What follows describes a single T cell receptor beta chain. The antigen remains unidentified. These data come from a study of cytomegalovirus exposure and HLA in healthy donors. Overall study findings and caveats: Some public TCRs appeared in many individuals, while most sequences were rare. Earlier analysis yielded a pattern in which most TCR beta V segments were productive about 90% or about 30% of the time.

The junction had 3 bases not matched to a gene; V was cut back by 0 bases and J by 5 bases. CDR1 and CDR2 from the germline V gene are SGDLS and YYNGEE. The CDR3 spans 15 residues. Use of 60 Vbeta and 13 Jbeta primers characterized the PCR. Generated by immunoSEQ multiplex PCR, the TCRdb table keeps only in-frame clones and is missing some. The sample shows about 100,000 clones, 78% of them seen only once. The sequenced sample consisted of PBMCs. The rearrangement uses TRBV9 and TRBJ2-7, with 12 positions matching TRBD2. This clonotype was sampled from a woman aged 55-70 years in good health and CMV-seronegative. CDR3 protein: CASSVASGRDDEQYF. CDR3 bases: TGTGCCAGCAGCGTAGCTAGCGGGAGGGACGACGAGCAGTACTTC.